The present T cell receptor beta chain was sequenced within a study of control samples from healthy donors and cancer patients (TCRdb year 2020). Concerning this clone: It has no known antigen specificity. Per-base qualities were not stored, and no clone one base away is much larger.

The protocol used for the library was the immunoSEQ multiplex PCR assay. Entries here come from immuneACCESS through TCRdb and include only in-frame sequences with V and J called. Some clones fail to appear in such tables; in the studies checked, an unresolved V gene covers under half of the shortfall, and the cause of the remainder is unknown. For this sample the table gives more than 80,000 clones, of which 90% to 95% were detected only once. Over 8% of the sample is taken by the ten largest. Including the terminal cysteine and phenylalanine, the CDR3 comprises 15 residues. This entry keeps only the CDR3 DNA: 45 bases, framed from base 1. Per the germline V gene (reference sequence), GTSNPN is the CDR1 and SVGIG is the CDR2. The germline V and J ends show losses of 4 bases and 1 base respectively, and no gene match explains 9 bases of the junction.

The sequenced material came from blood. The sequence derives from a man between 18 and 35 years old in good health. Here the chain combines TRBV30 and TRBJ1-2; 7 bases in the junction line up with TRBD1. For the CDR3, the sequence is CAWNRRGQLNYGYTF. The nucleotide sequence reads as follows: TGTGCCTGGAACCGTAGGGGACAGCTTAACTATGGCTACACCTTC.